The 25 T cell receptor beta chains reported below all come from one sample, sequenced in a study of shared clonotypes between healthy human individuals. The method was immunoSEQ multiplex PCR; TCRdb's version includes in-frame clones alone and lacks a portion of them. The table has 2 million or so clones, roughly 96% seen once. The sequencing sample was made of naive CD4+ T cells sorted from blood. Subset reported: CD45RA+ positively selected. All receptors derive from a man younger than 35 in good health.

The J gene is TRBJ2-6, the V gene TRBV7-6; the D is unclear. The CDR3 extends over 16 amino acids. From germline, CDR1 is SGHVS and CDR2 FNYEAQ. Deletions cut 1 base from V and 4 bases from J, with 11 bases between. The CDR3: CASSLGQAGGANVLTF. CDR3 sequence (DNA): TGTGCCAGCAGCTTAGGCCAGGCAGGAGGGGCCAACGTCCTGACTTTC.

This clone appeared a few times. The chain carries TRBV5-4 and TRBJ2-7, with D perhaps TRBD2 (5 bases). Germline V lookup: CDR1 SGHNT, CDR2 YYREEE (reference sequence). The CDR3 covers 15 residues. Trimming took 3 bases from V and 4 from J, leaving 17 bases between them. In DNA, the CDR3 is TGTGCCAGCAGCTCGGGGAAGGTGGGTTTTTACGAGCAGTACTTC. Protein product: CASSSGKVGFYEQYF.

This chain connects TRBV27 to TRBJ1-2; 8 bases fit TRBD1. The CDR3 totals 14 residues. V trimming: 2 bases; J trimming: 6 bases; junction bases outside the gene matches: 5. Germline CDR1 is MNHEY and CDR2 is SMNVEV (reference sequence). CDR3 residues: CASSLRDRTHGYTF. The CDR3, as DNA: TGTGCCAGCAGTTTACGGGACAGGACCCATGGCTACACCTTC.

The V and J genes are TRBV28 and TRBJ2-2; D is possibly TRBD1 (6 bases). Germline V gene data show CDR1 as MDHEN and CDR2 as SYDVKM. This CDR3 spans 13 amino acids. V was pared by 7 bases and J by 6 bases, with 12 bases between. The CDR3 DNA reads as TGTGCCAGCATTCGAAGACAGGCCGGGGAGCTGTTTTTT. The encoded protein is CASIRRQAGELFF. Variable domain in full (rest from reference TRBV28 and TRBJ2-2): DVKVTQSSRYLVKRTGEKVFLECVQDMDHENMFWYRQDPGLGLRLIYFSYDVKMKEKGDIPEGYSVSREKKERFSLILESASTNQTSMYLCASIRRQAGELFFGEGSRLTVL.

The table lists this clone with a count of one. The chain has TRBV7-9 and TRBJ2-7; the match to TRBD1 covers 7 bases. The germline gives CDR1 SEHNR, CDR2 FQNEAQ (reference sequence). With 0 bases clipped from V and 5 bases from J, the junction kept 10 bases outside the gene matches. The CDR3 totals 16 residues. The CDR3 loop reads CASSLAGLGTVNEQYF. For the CDR3, the DNA is TGTGCCAGCAGCTTAGCCGGGTTGGGGACAGTGAACGAGCAGTACTTC.

The V and J genes are TRBV20-1 and TRBJ1-5, with D possibly TRBD1 on 5 matching bases. The length of the CDR3 is 11 residues. Germline lookup yields CDR1 DFQATT and CDR2 SNEGSKA (reference sequence). The ends were cut back, 1 base at V and 10 bases at J, with 8 bases in the middle. The CDR3 DNA is TGCAGTGCTAGAGTTGGGGACCCCCAGCATTTT. Protein sequence: CSARVGDPQHF.

This clone has only a few counts. This chain joins TRBV25-1 and TRBJ1-2; tentatively, D is TRBD1 (5 bases). Germline loops: CDR1 MGHDK, CDR2 SYGVNS. V was pared by 4 bases and J by 8 bases, with 11 bases between. The CDR3 loop spans 12 amino acids. CDR3 sequence (DNA): TGTGCCAGCAGTGTGGGGCCAGGCGGCTACACCTTC. Its translation is CASSVGPGGYTF.

J is TRBJ2-2 and V is TRBV2; 12 bases are a match to TRBD2. V lost 6 bases and J lost 4; bases outside the gene matches: 3. Germline values: CDR1 SNHLY, CDR2 FYNNEI. This CDR3 is 15 amino acids long. The CDR3 sequence is CASRGLAGFTGELFF. The CDR3 nucleotides read TGTGCCAGCAGAGGACTAGCGGGATTCACCGGGGAGCTGTTTTTT.

The chain uses TRBV6-5 and TRBJ2-3, with 8 bases aligning to TRBD2. Per the germline V gene, CDR1 is MNHEY and CDR2 is SVGAGI. The CDR3 consists of 16 residues. V trimming: 0 bases; J trimming: 4 bases; junction bases outside the gene matches: 6. CDR3 nucleotides: TGTGCCAGCAGTTACTCTGGCGGGGGGAACGCAGATACGCAGTATTTT. This sequence encodes CASSYSGGGNADTQYF.

The rearrangement links TRBV21-1 to TRBJ1-2. TRBV21-1 is assigned pseudogene status. The CDR3 runs to 14 residues. CDR3 protein: CASKTGGGDYGYTF. The CDR3 DNA sequence: TGTGCCAGCAAAACGGGAGGAGGGGACTATGGCTACACCTTC.

J is TRBJ2-5 and V is TRBV14; 7 bases align to TRBD1. The CDR3 length is 12 residues. With V trimmed by 5 bases and J by 7 bases, 4 bases remained unmatched. Germline CDR1 SGHDN, CDR2 FVKESK. The CDR3 is CASSKDRRTQYF. For the CDR3, the DNA is TGTGCCAGCAGCAAGGACAGGCGGACCCAGTACTTC.

This sequence joins TRBV7-2 and TRBJ2-3, with D possibly being TRBD1 or TRBD2 (6 bases each). The CDR3 totals 16 residues. Trimming took off 4 bases at V and 4 bases at J, with 18 bases between the two ends. Germline CDR1 is SGHTA and CDR2 is FQGNSA. Written as DNA, the CDR3 is TGTGCCAGCAGCTCCCGGTCCGGGGGCGGGGCAGATACGCAGTATTTT. Translating it yields CASSSRSGGGADTQYF.

Concerning this clone: Other DNA sequences in this specimen translate into the identical CDR3. The rearrangement uses TRBV11-2 and TRBJ2-7; 11 nucleotides match TRBD1. The CDR3 has 15 amino acids. The germline V gene has CDR1 SGHAT and CDR2 FQNNGV. After removal of 4 bases from V and 4 bases from J, the junction contained 6 bases not matched to a gene. CDR3 coding DNA: TGTGCCAGCAGCTCACCGGGACAGGGGGGTTACGAGCAGTACTTC. Its translation is CASSSPGQGGYEQYF.

J is TRBJ2-7 and V is TRBV19, with 7 bases identical to TRBD2. The V gene's germline CDR1 is LNHDA and CDR2 SQIVND (reference sequence). CDR3 length: 15 residues. Trimming cost V 4 bases and J 4 bases; bases outside gene matches: 10. CDR3 sequence (DNA): TGTGCCAGTAGTACCGCGGGCGGGAGAGGATACGAGCAGTACTTC. Translation gives CASSTAGGRGYEQYF.

The genes are TRBV10-3 and TRBJ2-7, with 7 positions matching TRBD1. CDR3 size: 14 residues. V lost 3 bases, J lost 1 base, and 3 bases stayed unmatched. Germline loops: CDR1 ENHRY, CDR2 SYGVKD. CDR3 bases: TGTGCCATCAGTGACCTGGGACAGTCCTACGAGCAGTACTTC. It is translated as CAISDLGQSYEQYF.

The chain uses TRBV5-4 and TRBJ2-7, with TRBD1 matching over 8 bases. Per germline, CDR1 SGHNT and CDR2 YYREEE (reference sequence). The CDR3 is 16 residues long. Trimming at V came to 0 bases and at J to 2 bases, leaving 7 bases not matched to a gene. The CDR3 region is CASSLAGTGVTYEQYF. CDR3 nucleotides: TGTGCCAGCAGCTTGGCCGGGACAGGTGTTACCTACGAGCAGTACTTC.

This clone was seen only once. The chain combines TRBV5-1 with TRBJ2-3, with 10 bases lining up with TRBD2. This CDR3 contains 16 residues. Germline V gene sequence: CDR1 SGHRS, CDR2 YFSETQ. V lost 0 bases to trimming and J lost 3 bases; unmatched junction nucleotides: 4. CDR3 bases: TGCGCCAGCAGCTTGGAGGGACTAGCGTCGACAGATACGCAGTATTTT. Translating it yields CASSLEGLASTDTQYF.

The chain carries TRBV5-1 and TRBJ1-5; 10 bases fit TRBD1. Germline CDR1 and CDR2: SGHRS and YFSETQ. Trimming at V came to 4 bases and at J to 2 bases, leaving 3 bases not matched to a gene. CDR3 length: 15 amino acids. CDR3 residues: CASSRGTGGNQPQHF. The CDR3 DNA is TGCGCCAGCAGCCGTGGGACAGGGGGCAATCAGCCCCAGCATTTT.

J is TRBJ2-2 and V is TRBV5-5, with a tentative D call TRBD1 (6 bases). V gave up 1 base and J gave up 6 bases, with 7 bases separating them. This CDR3 is built from 13 residues. Germline lookup yields CDR1 SGHKS and CDR2 YYEKEE (reference sequence). CDR3 loop: CASSLSGAGELFF. Here the CDR3 DNA reads TGTGCCAGCAGCTTGTCAGGGGCCGGGGAGCTGTTTTTT.

The rearrangement uses TRBV5-1 and TRBJ2-3, with 11 nucleotides matching TRBD2. The CDR3 loop spans 15 amino acids. Germline V gives CDR1 SGHRS, CDR2 YFSETQ. V lost 9 bases to trimming and J lost 4 bases; unmatched junction nucleotides: 10. CDR3 loop: CANTSGREEADTQYF. CDR3 DNA: TGCGCCAACACTAGCGGGAGAGAAGAGGCAGATACGCAGTATTTT. The full variable domain, in which reference TRBV5-1 and TRBJ2-3 provide the parts outside the CDR3, is KAGVTQTPRYLIKTRGQQVTLSCSPISGHRSVSWYQQTPGQGLQFLFEYFSETQRNKGNFPGRFSGRQFSNSRSEMNVSTLELGDSALYLCANTSGREEADTQYFGPGTRLTVL.

The chain is built from TRBV7-9 and TRBJ2-3, with TRBD1 as a possible D gene (5 bases). The CDR3 sequence is 14 residues long. CDR1 is SEHNR, CDR2 FQNEAQ, per germline (reference sequence). With 1 base removed from V and 4 bases from J, the gap between germline ends came to 9 bases. The CDR3 DNA sequence: TGTGCCAGCAGCTTAGAGGGGATGGCAGATACGCAGTATTTT. Protein product: CASSLEGMADTQYF.

This chain uses TRBV10-3 with TRBJ1-4; D is unresolved. Germline CDR1 and CDR2: ENHRY and SYGVKD. The CDR3 length is 10 residues. The ends were cut back, 10 bases at V and 5 bases at J, with 5 bases in the middle. The CDR3 here is CATRNEKLFF. In DNA form, the CDR3 reads TGTGCCACTAGGAATGAAAAACTGTTTTTT.

The chain links TRBV5-1 to TRBJ2-2, with 8 bases lining up with TRBD1. Germline CDR1 and CDR2: SGHRS and YFSETQ. The CDR3 is 15 amino acids. The trim removed 4 bases at V and 6 bases at J, leaving 8 bases unmatched. CDR3: CASSEAGGVAGELFF. The CDR3 DNA reads as TGCGCCAGCAGCGAAGCAGGGGGCGTAGCCGGGGAGCTGTTTTTT. Looking up the rest from reference TRBV5-1 and TRBJ2-2 gives the full variable domain: KAGVTQTPRYLIKTRGQQVTLSCSPISGHRSVSWYQQTPGQGLQFLFEYFSETQRNKGNFPGRFSGRQFSNSRSEMNVSTLELGDSALYLCASSEAGGVAGELFFGEGSRLTVL.

This chain connects TRBV5-4 to TRBJ2-3; TRBD1 is a possible D gene (6 bases). Germline V CDR1 and CDR2: SGHNT, YYREEE (reference sequence). The V end was cut by 2 bases, the J end by 0 bases, with 13 bases between. The CDR3 is 16 amino acids. CDR3 DNA: TGTGCCAGCAGCTTCGGGACACGGGCTAGCACAGATACGCAGTATTTT. It codes for CASSFGTRASTDTQYF.

Details on this clone: Germline and junction disagree at one end, which may indicate a read error. The chain couples TRBV7-9 to TRBJ2-7; D perhaps matches TRBD2 (6 bases). Germline V gene data show CDR1 as SEHNR and CDR2 as FQNEAQ (reference sequence). This CDR3 has 14 residues. The chain's CDR3 is CAISAGSAAYEQYF. The CDR3 region has the DNA TGTGCCATCAGCGCGGGGTCTGCTGCCTACGAGCAGTACTTC.